The sequence of this TCR beta chain was determined in a study of blood T cells in healthy people across ages. Sample-barcoded 5' priming and a J-beta primer mix drove a second PCR of roughly 7 to 11 cycles. In TCRdb, the 5' RACE reads were re-called with MiXCR into one record per CDR3 protein. The table has 980,000 or so distinct CDR3 sequences, 40% to 60% seen once. Germline CDR1 reads SNHLY; CDR2 reads FYNNEI. The length of the CDR3 is 19 residues. The V and J ends lost 2 bases and 0 bases, in that order; junction bases with no gene match: 10. With each sample, at least 6 micrograms of total RNA were extracted.

The sequencing sample was made of blood. The receptor comes from a man aged 30 to 39 in good health. The chain has TRBV2 and TRBJ2-3; 11 bases line up with TRBD2. This chain's CDR3 is CASSERLFRTSGSTDTQYF. CDR3 in DNA: TGTGCCAGCAGTGAAAGGCTGTTTCGGACTAGCGGGAGCACAGATACGCAGTATTTT.